What follows are 26 T cell receptor beta chains derived from one specimen sequenced in a study of cytomegalovirus exposure and HLA in healthy donors. The PCR used 60 Vbeta and 13 Jbeta primers. Sequencing used immunoSEQ multiplex PCR; TCRdb keeps in-frame clones, though not all of them. The table records 140,000 to 150,000 clones, about 76% of them present only once. The sample was PBMCs. The receptors were gathered from a male donor in good health and CMV-seronegative.

The J gene is TRBJ1-2, the V gene TRBV5-6; TRBD1 might be the D (5 bases). Germline CDR1 reads SGHDT; CDR2 reads YYEEEE. The CDR3 has 13 residues. Trimming removed 4 bases at V and 0 bases at J, with 7 bases between. The CDR3 region is CASSQTANYGYTF. In DNA, the CDR3 is TGTGCCAGCAGCCAGACAGCTAACTATGGCTACACCTTC.

The V gene is TRBV5-6, the J gene TRBJ1-5, with unresolved D. There are 13 residues in the CDR3. V was trimmed by 1 base and J by 5 bases, leaving 7 bases between them. CDR1 and CDR2 (germline): SGHDT, YYEEEE. CDR3 sequence reads: CASSLYGDQPQHF. The CDR3 DNA reads TGTGCCAGCAGCTTGTACGGGGATCAGCCCCAGCATTTT.

V usage is TRBV29-1 and J usage is TRBJ2-2; tentative D call: TRBD1 (6 bases). Germline CDR1 reads SQVTM; CDR2 reads ANQGSEA. V gave up 2 bases and J gave up 2 bases, with 9 bases separating them. The CDR3 has 14 residues. CDR3: CSVETQGNTGELFF. The CDR3 nucleotides are TGCAGCGTTGAAACACAGGGAAACACCGGGGAGCTGTTTTTT.

This clone was detected once. The chain recombines TRBV10-2 with TRBJ2-1; TRBD2 agrees at 7 bases. CDR1 is WSHSY and CDR2 is SAAADI in the germline V gene. CDR3 length: 15 amino acids. J lost 6 bases, V lost 5 bases, and 10 bases had no gene match. CDR3 protein: CASSLTGGVGNEQFF. For the CDR3, the DNA is TGCGCCAGCAGTCTTACGGGAGGAGTTGGCAATGAGCAGTTCTTC.

CDR3 loop: CATSSANRGGNQPQHF. CDR3 nucleotide sequence: TGTGCCACCAGCAGTGCAAACAGGGGAGGCAATCAGCCCCAGCATTTT. The chain uses TRBV15 and TRBJ1-5; 7 nucleotides match TRBD1. The CDR3 has 16 residues. Germline V gene lookup returns CDR1 LNHNV and CDR2 YYDKDF (reference sequence). J gave up 2 bases and V 3 bases, and 7 bases lay outside the gene matches.

The chain couples TRBV18 to TRBJ2-5, with D possibly being TRBD2 (6 bases). CDR3 length equals 16 residues. V lost 3 bases and J 5 bases, leaving 19 bases between the germline ends. The germline V gene has CDR1 KGHSH and CDR2 LQKENI. The CDR3 loop reads CASSPEGTRTPETQYF. The CDR3 bases are TGTGCCAGCTCACCGGAGGGCACTAGGACGCCTGAGACCCAGTACTTC.

V usage is TRBV15 and J usage is TRBJ1-5; TRBD1 agrees at 12 bases. The junction had 6 bases not matched to a gene; V was cut back by 0 bases and J by 6 bases. Germline values: CDR1 LNHNV, CDR2 YYDKDF (reference sequence). The CDR3 is 17 amino acids. In nucleotides, the CDR3 is TGTGCCACCAGCAGAGATGGTGGGACAGGGGGCACTCAGCCCCAGCATTTT. Translating it yields CATSRDGGTGGTQPQHF.

DNA for the CDR3: TGTGCCAGCAGTCCCCCGGACAGTGAGAACACCGGGGAGCTGTTTTTT. It specifies CASSPPDSENTGELFF. The chain recombines TRBV28 with TRBJ2-2; tentative D call: TRBD1 (6 bases). The germline V gene encodes CDR1 MDHEN and CDR2 SYDVKM. The ends were cut back, 5 bases at V and 1 base at J, with 14 bases in the middle. CDR3 size: 16 residues.

The genes are TRBV18 and TRBJ1-1; D unclear. V was shortened by 3 bases and J by 8 bases, with 13 bases between the two germline ends. Germline CDR1 and CDR2: KGHSH and LQKENI. CDR3 size: 13 residues. CDR3 sequence (DNA): TGTGCCAGCTCACCTATAAGCGAGACCGAAGCTTTCTTT. Protein sequence: CASSPISETEAFF.

The chain joins TRBV27 to TRBJ2-1; D possibly corresponds to TRBD2 (8 bases). Looked up from germline, CDR1 is MNHEY and CDR2 is SMNVEV (reference sequence). This CDR3 has 15 amino acids. V shed 7 bases and J shed 4 bases, with 17 bases lying between them. The CDR3 region has the DNA TGTGCCAGCAAGGCACGGGAGGGGGCATACAATGAGCAGTTCTTC. Translated: CASKAREGAYNEQFF.

V and J are TRBV4-1 and TRBJ2-3, with 7 bases fitting TRBD2. V lost 0 bases, J lost 1 base, and 7 bases stayed unmatched. The CDR3 runs to 17 residues. Germline values: CDR1 MGHRA, CDR2 YSYEKL. CDR3 sequence reads: CASSQDWSGVGTDTQYF. The CDR3 DNA sequence: TGCGCCAGCAGCCAAGATTGGAGCGGGGTTGGCACAGATACGCAGTATTTT.

In this sample, this clone turned up once. The V gene is TRBV28, the J gene TRBJ2-7; 11 bases align to TRBD2. The CDR3 is 13 residues long. With V trimmed by 6 bases and J by 4 bases, 2 bases remained unmatched. Germline V gives CDR1 MDHEN, CDR2 SYDVKM. CDR3 protein: CASRTSGVYEQYF. CDR3 nucleotide sequence: TGTGCCAGCAGGACTAGCGGGGTGTACGAGCAGTACTTC.

V and J are TRBV9 and TRBJ1-4, with 7 bases that match TRBD1. The V gene's germline CDR1 is SGDLS and CDR2 YYNGEE. This CDR3 contains 15 residues. J lost 4 bases, V lost 0 bases, and 3 bases had no gene match. The CDR3 DNA reads as TGTGCCAGCAGCGTAGGGGGACAGCTTAATGAAAAACTGTTTTTT. Amino acid sequence: CASSVGGQLNEKLFF.

V gene TRBV7-2 combines with J gene TRBJ1-5; D remains unclear. The CDR3 totals 13 residues. In germline, CDR1 is SGHTA, CDR2 FQGNSA. Trimming took 6 bases from V and 6 from J, leaving 12 bases between them. CDR3 protein: CASSPWAAQPQHF. The DNA for the CDR3 is TGTGCCAGCAGTCCCTGGGCAGCTCAGCCCCAGCATTTT.

The V call is TRBV2, the J call TRBJ2-7; a possible D gene is TRBD2 (6 bases). V was cut by 7 bases and J by 0 bases, with 13 bases left in between. Germline V gene lookup returns CDR1 SNHLY and CDR2 FYNNEI. The CDR3 runs to 14 residues. In nucleotides, the CDR3 is TGTGCCAGCAAAGGGAGGCTTCTCTCCTACGAGCAGTACTTC. Encoded protein: CASKGRLLSYEQYF.

V and J are TRBV28 and TRBJ1-2, with TRBD1 matching 7 bases. CDR1 and CDR2 from the germline V gene are MDHEN and SYDVKM. V shed 6 bases, J shed 2 bases, and the junction held 3 bases outside the gene matches. This CDR3 has 13 residues. The CDR3 nucleotides are TGTGCCAGCAGGAAGGGACAGAACTATGGCTACACCTTC. Translation gives CASRKGQNYGYTF.

The chain carries TRBV6-5 and TRBJ1-5; D perhaps matches TRBD1 (6 bases). Germline V gene data show CDR1 as MNHEY and CDR2 as SVGAGI. The CDR3 is 15 residues long. The ends were cut back, 5 bases at V and 1 base at J, with 12 bases in the middle. This CDR3 is CASSPTGSSNQPQHF. CDR3 in DNA: TGTGCCAGCAGTCCTACAGGGTCGAGCAATCAGCCCCAGCATTTT.

The chain uses TRBV5-1 and TRBJ1-2; a possible D gene is TRBD1 (5 bases). From germline, CDR1 is SGHRS and CDR2 YFSETQ. The CDR3 totals 12 residues. Deletions cut 0 bases from V and 8 bases from J, with 8 bases between. CDR3 region: CASSLEGAGYTF. The DNA of the CDR3 is TGCGCCAGCAGCTTGGAAGGGGCGGGCTACACCTTC.

This chain's CDR3 is CASSYGGGFLTGELFF. The DNA of the CDR3 is TGTGCCAGCAGTTACGGTGGGGGGTTCCTAACCGGGGAGCTGTTTTTT. The chain combines TRBV6-5 with TRBJ2-2, with D tentatively TRBD2 (6 bases). Germline assignment: CDR1 MNHEY and CDR2 SVGAGI. The CDR3 consists of 16 residues. Trimming removed 2 bases from V and 5 bases from J, with 15 bases in between.

This clone was detected a few times. This rearrangement joins TRBV7-9 to TRBJ1-2; D is undetermined. The CDR3 sequence is 15 residues long. Looked up from germline, CDR1 is SEHNR and CDR2 is FQNEAQ (reference sequence). V gave up 5 bases and J gave up 6 bases, with 19 bases separating them. Here the CDR3 reads CASSVGRGSGHGYTF. The CDR3 DNA reads as TGTGCCAGCAGCGTAGGACGGGGATCGGGCCATGGCTACACCTTC.

The chain carries TRBV4-1 and TRBJ2-1; no firm D call. The CDR3 has 17 residues. The V and J ends lost 3 bases and 0 bases respectively, with 15 bases between them. Germline lookup yields CDR1 MGHRA and CDR2 YSYEKL. CDR3 sequence reads: CASSQTPSPSSYNEQFF. The CDR3 nucleotides read TGCGCCAGCAGCCAGACTCCATCCCCAAGCTCCTACAATGAGCAGTTCTTC.

Of note for this clone: A read error may account for a junction end that differs from germline. CDR3 in DNA: TGTTCCAGCAGCTTAGGGGACAGGGGAATTAATACTGAAGCTTTCTTT. Its translation is CSSSLGDRGINTEAFF. The chain recombines TRBV7-9 with TRBJ1-1, with 10 bases identical to TRBD1. This CDR3 spans 16 amino acids. Germline CDR1 and CDR2: SEHNR and FQNEAQ (reference sequence). Filled out from reference TRBV7-9 and TRBJ1-1, the complete variable domain reads DTGVSQNPRHKITKRGQNVTFRCDPISEHNRLYWYRQTLGQGPEFLTYFQNEAQLEKSRLLSDRFSAERPKGSFSTLEIQRTEQGDSAMYLCSSSLGDRGINTEAFFGQGTRLTVV.

The V call is TRBV6-5, the J call TRBJ1-4, with D possibly being TRBD1 (5 bases). Germline V gene lookup returns CDR1 MNHEY and CDR2 SVGAGI. Trimming pared 7 bases from V and 6 bases from J, leaving 15 bases between. The CDR3 spans 14 residues. The CDR3 DNA reads TGTGCCAGCAAAGACAGCGGGTGGCATGAAAAACTGTTTTTT. Translating gives CASKDSGWHEKLFF.

CDR3 amino acids: CASSYSGGRKETQYF. In DNA, the CDR3 is TGTGCCAGCAGTTACTCCGGAGGGAGGAAAGAGACCCAGTACTTC. J is TRBJ2-5 and V is TRBV6-5, with D perhaps matching TRBD2 (6 bases). CDR1 and CDR2 from the germline V gene are MNHEY and SVGAGI. V was cut by 0 bases and J by 3 bases, with 11 bases left in between. The CDR3 covers 15 residues.

V gene TRBV7-7 combines with J gene TRBJ1-1; TRBD1 matches at 10 bases. Germline CDR1 reads SSHAT; CDR2 reads FNYEAQ (reference sequence). The CDR3 runs to 13 residues. The CDR3 DNA follows: TGTGCTAGCTCGGCTAGGACAGGGGGTAGAGCTTTCTTT. Its protein is CASSARTGGRAFF.

The rearrangement links TRBV7-8 to TRBJ2-7, with D perhaps TRBD2 (6 bases). The germline gives CDR1 SGHVS, CDR2 FQNEAQ. The CDR3 contains 16 residues. Trimming took off 2 bases at V and 5 bases at J, with 19 bases between the two ends. Written as DNA, the CDR3 is TGTGCCAGCAGCTTATTATCTTTTGGGGGGACTGACGAGCAGTACTTC. Protein product: CASSLLSFGGTDEQYF.